This passage covers 22 T cell receptor beta chains from one sample sequenced in a study of blood T cells in healthy people across ages. The use of a sample-barcoded 5' primer and a J-beta primer mix characterized a second PCR of about 6 to 12 cycles. In TCRdb, the 5' RACE reads were re-called with MiXCR into one record per CDR3 protein. The table includes about 570,000 distinct CDR3 sequences, about a quarter detected once. These data were also reused for a study on T cells of mothers and their children.

Sequencing was carried out using blood. The origin of the receptors is a boy aged 2 to 9 in good health.

The genes are TRBV7-2 and TRBJ2-3, with D uncertain. CDR3 length: 17 residues. Trimming took 5 bases from V and 0 from J, leaving 18 bases between them. The germline V gene has CDR1 SGHTA and CDR2 FQGNSA. CDR3 residues: CASSNSPVPGSTDTQYF. The CDR3 DNA is TGTGCCAGCAGCAACAGCCCGGTCCCCGGGAGCACAGATACGCAGTATTTT.

The chain carries TRBV9 and TRBJ1-2; D perhaps matches TRBD1 (5 bases). Germline values: CDR1 SGDLS, CDR2 YYNGEE. The CDR3 covers 13 residues. V lost 0 bases to trimming and J lost 4 bases, with 7 bases between them. CDR3 amino acids: CASSVATGYGYTF. The DNA for the CDR3 is TGTGCCAGCAGCGTAGCAACAGGCTATGGCTACACCTTC. The full variable domain, completed using reference TRBV9 and TRBJ1-2, is DSGVTQTPKHLITATGQRVTLRCSPRSGDLSVYWYQQSLDQGLQFLIQYYNGEERAKGNILERFSAQQFPDLHSELNLSSLELGDSALYFCASSVATGYGYTFGSGTRLTVV.

The rearrangement joins TRBV5-4 to TRBJ1-6; no definite D call. Germline lookup yields CDR1 SGHNT and CDR2 YYREEE (reference sequence). The V end lost 1 base, the J end lost 0 bases, and 5 bases lay between the germline ends. The CDR3 totals 15 residues. DNA of the CDR3: TGTGCCAGCAGCTTGAGTAGCTCCTATAATTCACCCCTCCACTTT. Translation gives CASSLSSSYNSPLHF.

This chain joins TRBV7-3 and TRBJ1-1; unclear D gene. With 6 bases removed from V and 1 base from J, the gap between germline ends came to 12 bases. Looked up from germline, CDR1 is SGHTA and CDR2 is FQGTGA. The CDR3 extends over 14 amino acids. The DNA for the CDR3 is TGTGCCAGCAGTGTCGGGGTAGGGAACACTGAAGCTTTCTTT. It is translated as CASSVGVGNTEAFF.

Notes on this clonotype: A much larger clone sits a single nucleotide away, making a read error possible. V and J are TRBV12-3 or TRBV12-4 and TRBJ2-7; possibly TRBD2 for D (5 bases). This CDR3 contains 15 residues. Deletions cut 3 bases from V and 2 bases from J, with 14 bases between. Here the CDR3 DNA reads TGTGCCAGCAGTTTTGAACAGCGACTAACCTACGAGCAGTACTTC. Translated, it gives CASSFEQRLTYEQYF.

This rearrangement joins TRBV11-2 to TRBJ2-4, with D maybe TRBD2 (6 bases). The CDR3 spans 16 residues. V shed 1 base and J shed 2 bases, with 12 bases lying between them. Per the germline V gene, CDR1 is SGHAT and CDR2 is FQNNGV. CDR3 region: CASSLGPRGTKNIQYF. The DNA of the CDR3 is TGTGCCAGCAGCTTAGGTCCCCGGGGGACCAAAAACATTCAGTACTTC.

This clonotype was seen a handful of times. This chain uses TRBV4-2 with TRBJ1-4; D gene unclear. Germline V gene data show CDR1 as LGHNA and CDR2 as YNFKEQ. V was shortened by 4 bases and J by 1 base, with 10 bases between the two germline ends. The CDR3 has 15 residues. CDR3 loop: CASSRRTETNEKLFF. The DNA for the CDR3 is TGTGCCAGCAGCCGACGGACGGAAACTAATGAAAAACTGTTTTTT.

This chain links TRBV7-9 with TRBJ2-3; D remains unclear. Germline CDR1 is SEHNR and CDR2 is FQNEAQ (reference sequence). The V gene lost 7 bases and the J gene lost 0 bases, with 8 bases spanning the gap. This CDR3 has 13 residues. CDR3 nucleotide sequence: TGTGCCAGCAACCCCACTAGCACAGATACGCAGTATTTT. Translating it yields CASNPTSTDTQYF.

This clonotype was observed a few times. The genes are TRBV6-2 or TRBV6-3 and TRBJ1-2, with D perhaps TRBD1 (6 bases). Germline V gene lookup returns CDR1 MNHEY and CDR2 SVGEGT. The V gene lost 4 bases and the J gene lost 4 bases, with 7 bases spanning the gap. The CDR3 is made up of 12 amino acids. This chain's CDR3 is CASSWTVYGYTF. The CDR3 bases are TGTGCCAGCAGTTGGACAGTCTATGGCTACACCTTC.

This clonotype has only a few counts. The rearrangement links TRBV7-9 to TRBJ2-3; TRBD2 matches at 12 bases. V shed 2 bases and J 4 bases; nucleotides not matched to a gene: 4. The length of the CDR3 is 16 residues. In germline, CDR1 is SEHNR, CDR2 FQNEAQ (reference sequence). The CDR3 region is CASSLSTSGGSDTQYF. Here the CDR3 DNA reads TGTGCCAGCAGCTTATCGACTAGCGGGGGTTCAGATACGCAGTATTTT.

The CDR3 DNA reads TGTGCCAGCCTCCGGGACAGGGCAACGGATACGCAGTATTTT. Protein sequence: CASLRDRATDTQYF. The chain uses TRBV28 and TRBJ2-3; 9 bases map to TRBD1. Germline V gives CDR1 MDHEN, CDR2 SYDVKM. This CDR3 has 14 residues. Trimming at V came to 8 bases and at J to 6 bases, leaving 9 bases not matched to a gene.

The chain carries TRBV5-1 and TRBJ2-5; 15 bases match TRBD2. The tail of the sequence fits TRBJ2-1 better, so the J call may be wrong. From germline, CDR1 is SGHRS and CDR2 YFSETQ. This CDR3 comprises 16 residues. Here the CDR3 reads CASSLRTSGGATEQFF. CDR3 coding DNA: TGCGCCAGCAGCCTCAGGACTAGCGGGGGGGCAACTGAGCAGTTCTTC.

This clonotype was seen a handful of times. The genes are TRBV11-2 and TRBJ2-4; D gene ambiguous. This CDR3 contains 16 residues. The germline V and J ends were trimmed by 6 bases and 2 bases, with 17 bases remaining between them. Germline V gene lookup returns CDR1 SGHAT and CDR2 FQNNGV. The CDR3 here is CASRDPRSGPKNIQYF. Written as DNA, the CDR3 is TGTGCCAGCAGAGATCCACGATCGGGCCCCAAAAACATTCAGTACTTC.

CDR3 sequence (DNA): TGTGCCACCAGGCCTAGCGGGAGGGGCTACAATGAGCAGTTCTTC. Its translation is CATRPSGRGYNEQFF. The V call is TRBV15, the J call TRBJ2-1, with 12 nucleotides matching TRBD2. Unmatched junction bases numbered 3, after V lost 6 bases and J lost 3 bases. Per the germline V gene, CDR1 is LNHNV and CDR2 is YYDKDF (reference sequence). This CDR3 region has 15 residues.

This clonotype turned up a few times. The chain couples TRBV24-1 to TRBJ2-5; D ambiguous. V dropped 5 bases and J dropped 5 bases, with 8 bases sitting between them. This CDR3 spans 12 amino acids. Germline V lookup: CDR1 KGHDR, CDR2 SFDVKD. CDR3 sequence reads: CATSAAGETQYF. The CDR3 DNA is TGTGCCACCAGTGCAGCTGGGGAGACCCAGTACTTC.

This clonotype was found a few times. This sequence joins TRBV12-3 or TRBV12-4 and TRBJ2-7, with D possibly TRBD2 on 6 matching bases. The CDR3 has 15 amino acids. Trimming left V 2 bases short and J 5 bases short, with 16 bases between. CDR3 region: CASSLSEGGWDEQYF. In DNA, the CDR3 is TGTGCCAGCAGTTTAAGTGAGGGAGGTTGGGACGAGCAGTACTTC.

The chain employs TRBV28 and TRBJ1-5; D uncertain. The V gene's germline CDR1 is MDHEN and CDR2 SYDVKM. Between the trimmed V and J ends, which lost 3 bases and 1 base, there was a span of 7 bases. The CDR3 totals 14 residues. The CDR3 loop reads CASSFPLSNQPQHF. CDR3 sequence (DNA): TGTGCCAGCAGTTTCCCCTTAAGCAATCAGCCCCAGCATTTT.

The sample holds many counts of this clonotype. The rearrangement joins TRBV3-1 to TRBJ2-5; 10 bases line up with TRBD2. This CDR3 comprises 19 residues. The V gene's germline CDR1 is LGHDT and CDR2 YNNKEL (reference sequence). V was clipped by 4 bases and J by 6 bases; unmatched bases: 20. Here the CDR3 reads CASSRRPGTSVPQGKTQYF. The CDR3 nucleotides are TGTGCCAGCAGCCGACGTCCCGGGACTAGCGTACCCCAAGGAAAGACCCAGTACTTC.

The genes are TRBV5-1 and TRBJ1-1; perhaps TRBD1 as D (5 bases). V shed 6 bases and J shed 4 bases, with 22 bases lying between them. The CDR3 is made up of 16 amino acids. Germline V gene data show CDR1 as SGHRS and CDR2 as YFSETQ. The CDR3 nucleotides read TGCGCCAGCACCTTTGGGAGGGACCCGGGCAGCACTGAAGCTTTCTTT. Translation: CASTFGRDPGSTEAFF.

The chain employs TRBV7-2 and TRBJ1-2, with D unresolved. Germline V gives CDR1 SGHTA, CDR2 FQGNSA. There are 13 residues in the CDR3. Trimming left V 1 base short and J 6 bases short, with 9 bases between. CDR3 amino acids: CASSLVEGNGYTF. CDR3 in DNA: TGTGCCAGCAGCTTAGTTGAAGGGAATGGCTACACCTTC. Complete variable domain (other parts from reference TRBV7-2 and TRBJ1-2): GAGVSQSPSNKVTEKGKDVELRCDPISGHTALYWYRQSLGQGLEFLIYFQGNSAPDKSGLPSDRFSAERTGGSVSTLTIQRTQQEDSAVYLCASSLVEGNGYTFGSGTRLTVV.

About this clonotype: Mismatch with germline at one junction end may stem from a read error. This chain links TRBV15 with TRBJ2-1; 10 bases are shared with TRBD2. The CDR3 sequence is 15 residues long. Germline V CDR1 and CDR2: LNHNV, YYDKDF (reference sequence). In DNA, the CDR3 is TGTGTCACCAGCGGGGGGGAGAGCTCCTACAATGAGCAGTTCTTC. As protein: CVTSGGESSYNEQFF.

V usage is TRBV6-2 or TRBV6-3 and J usage is TRBJ2-3; TRBD2 aligns across 9 bases. Germline V gene data show CDR1 as MNHEY and CDR2 as SVGEGT. V shed 0 bases and J 1 base; nucleotides not matched to a gene: 11. The CDR3 has 19 residues. CDR3 nucleotides: TGTGCCAGCAGTTACTCGAGGAATAGCGGGAGCGAACGCACAGATACGCAGTATTTT. As protein: CASSYSRNSGSERTDTQYF.